What follows is one T cell receptor (beta chain) and its context. The antigen is undetermined. Some clones are missing from TCRdb's copy, which holds only in-frame ones; the method was immunoSEQ multiplex PCR. This table holds about 200,000 clones, approximately 94% found once. This entry is derived from a study of T cell responses to AZD1222 COVID-19 vaccine. The CDR3 contains 13 residues. The V gene lost 6 bases and the J gene lost 1 base, with 9 bases spanning the gap. Findings of the study overall: Sampled repertoires all dated from after the peak T cell response.

This TCR was recovered from an adult who received the AZD1222 COVID-19 vaccine. The material was peripheral blood, obtained 28 days after the second AZD1222 dose. The chain couples TRBV12-3 or TRBV12-4 to TRBJ1-1; D is perhaps TRBD1 (5 bases). DNA of the CDR3: TGTGCCAGCAGGTGGAGGGGGAACACTGAAGCTTTCTTT. Its translation: CASRWRGNTEAFF.